These 19 T cell receptor beta chains share one sample of origin, sequenced in a study of cytomegalovirus exposure and HLA in healthy donors. Some clones are missing from TCRdb's copy, which holds only in-frame ones; the method was immunoSEQ multiplex PCR. The repertoire holds roughly 240,000 clones, approximately 90% seen once, with 2.6% in the top ten. The sample comprised PBMCs. These receptors were taken from a man aged 18 to 29 in good health and CMV-seronegative.

This clone was detected only once. The genes are TRBV9 and TRBJ1-4; D might be TRBD1 (5 bases). This CDR3 has 17 residues. Germline V CDR1 and CDR2: SGDLS, YYNGEE. V lost 4 bases and J 0 bases, leaving 16 bases between the germline ends. The DNA for the CDR3 is TGTGCCAGCAGCTCCACGAGCGGGACGGCAACTAATGAAAAACTGTTTTTT. This gives the protein CASSSTSGTATNEKLFF. Full variable domain (remainder filled in from reference TRBV9 and TRBJ1-4): DSGVTQTPKHLITATGQRVTLRCSPRSGDLSVYWYQQSLDQGLQFLIQYYNGEERAKGNILERFSAQQFPDLHSELNLSSLELGDSALYFCASSSTSGTATNEKLFFGSGTQLSVL.

The chain couples TRBV9 to TRBJ2-7, with D perhaps matching TRBD2 (6 bases). This CDR3 is 16 amino acids long. Trimming left V 0 bases short and J 4 bases short, with 17 bases between. Germline loops: CDR1 SGDLS, CDR2 YYNGEE. The CDR3 region is CASSVGKASEGYEQYF. Written as DNA, the CDR3 is TGTGCCAGCAGCGTAGGCAAGGCGTCGGAGGGATACGAGCAGTACTTC.

The table lists this clone with a count of one. The CDR3 bases are TGTGCCAGCAGCCTCCGTCGTTACAATGAGCAGTTCTTC. This sequence encodes CASSLRRYNEQFF. This chain joins TRBV5-6 and TRBJ2-1, with D uncertain. The CDR3 has 13 amino acids. CDR1 and CDR2 (germline): SGHDT, YYEEEE. Trimming removed 4 bases from V and 4 bases from J, with 9 bases in between.

This chain uses TRBV27 with TRBJ2-7; possible D gene TRBD2, 6 bases. CDR1 and CDR2 (germline): MNHEY, SMNVEV (reference sequence). V was trimmed by 8 bases and J by 4 bases, leaving 15 bases between them. This CDR3 is 13 amino acids long. The CDR3 sequence is CASRRAGKYEQYF. The CDR3 DNA reads as TGTGCCAGCCGGAGGGCAGGGAAATACGAGCAGTACTTC.

The chain uses TRBV11-2 and TRBJ1-1, with D uncertain. CDR1 is SGHAT, CDR2 FQNNGV, per germline. The length of the CDR3 is 13 residues. V lost 5 bases and J 13 bases, leaving 20 bases between the germline ends. CDR3 DNA sequence: TGTGCCAGCAGCCCTCGACTTAGTTCCCATAGTTTCTTT. It specifies CASSPRLSSHSFF.

This clone showed up just a few times. The rearrangement links TRBV7-9 to TRBJ1-1; D uncertain. The V end lost 5 bases, the J end lost 6 bases, and 10 bases lay between the germline ends. The CDR3 is 12 amino acids. Germline V CDR1 and CDR2: SEHNR, FQNEAQ (reference sequence). The CDR3 DNA reads TGTGCCAGCAGCCCCCCCGTCCCTGAAGCTTTCTTT. Translation gives CASSPPVPEAFF.

This clone was seen a few times. This chain joins TRBV19 and TRBJ2-2, with D possibly matching TRBD1 (7 bases). This CDR3 comprises 14 residues. V lost 3 bases to trimming and J lost 6 bases, with 11 bases between them. The germline CDR1 and CDR2 sequences are LNHDA and SQIVND (reference sequence). CDR3 loop: CASSIQGGSGELFF. As DNA, the CDR3 is TGTGCCAGTAGTATTCAGGGGGGCTCCGGGGAGCTGTTTTTT.

The J gene is TRBJ1-4, the V gene TRBV9; no definite D call. Germline values: CDR1 SGDLS, CDR2 YYNGEE. Trimming pared 0 bases from V and 0 bases from J, leaving 6 bases between. The CDR3 consists of 15 residues. The CDR3 protein is CASSVAGTTNEKLFF. CDR3 coding DNA: TGTGCCAGCAGCGTAGCGGGGACAACTAATGAAAAACTGTTTTTT.

The V and J genes are TRBV6-5 and TRBJ2-1; 10 bases match TRBD2. The ends lost 5 bases at V and 8 bases at J; junction bases unmatched: 9. Germline V gene lookup returns CDR1 MNHEY and CDR2 SVGAGI. CDR3 length: 15 residues. CDR3 protein: CASSRERGGLDEQFF. CDR3 nucleotides: TGTGCCAGCAGTCGAGAGCGGGGGGGCCTGGATGAGCAGTTCTTC.

This sequence joins TRBV6-6 and TRBJ1-1; no clear D. The CDR3 has 14 residues. V was cut by 0 bases and J by 3 bases, with 8 bases left in between. Germline CDR1 and CDR2: MNHNY and SVGAGI (reference sequence). The CDR3: CASSYSLSDTEAFF. In nucleotides, the CDR3 is TGTGCCAGCAGTTACTCTCTTTCCGACACTGAAGCTTTCTTT.

This chain uses TRBV11-2 with TRBJ1-5, with 9 bases fitting TRBD1. V shed 5 bases, J shed 6 bases, and the junction held 2 bases outside the gene matches. The CDR3 runs 13 residues. The V gene's germline CDR1 is SGHAT and CDR2 FQNNGV. The CDR3 loop is CASSRDRAQPQHF. CDR3 nucleotide sequence: TGTGCCAGCAGCCGGGACAGGGCTCAGCCCCAGCATTTT. Full variable domain (outside the CDR3, taken from reference TRBV11-2 and TRBJ1-5): EAGVAQSPRYKIIEKRQSVAFWCNPISGHATLYWYQQILGQGPKLLIQFQNNGVVDDSQLPKDRFSAERLKGVDSTLKIQPAKLEDSAVYLCASSRDRAQPQHFGDGTRLSIL.

This clone was observed a handful of times. This chain connects TRBV7-9 to TRBJ1-6; perhaps TRBD1 as D (6 bases). This CDR3 is 15 amino acids long. Trimming took 1 base from V and 6 from J, leaving 10 bases between them. The germline V gene has CDR1 SEHNR and CDR2 FQNEAQ (reference sequence). CDR3 sequence (DNA): TGTGCCAGCAGCTTAGAAGGGGGTGGTAATTCACCCCTCCACTTT. It is translated as CASSLEGGGNSPLHF.

The chain links TRBV7-2 to TRBJ2-7, with 7 nucleotides matching TRBD2. The junction had 4 bases not matched to a gene; V was cut back by 2 bases and J by 0 bases. This CDR3 has 15 amino acids. CDR1 and CDR2 from the germline V gene are SGHTA and FQGNSA. The CDR3 spells CASSLSSGISYEQYF. The DNA of the CDR3 is TGTGCCAGCAGCTTAAGCAGCGGGATCTCCTACGAGCAGTACTTC.

Worth noting for this clone: At the DNA level, this CDR3 is encoded by other sequences in the same sample as well. The V gene is TRBV6-5, the J gene TRBJ2-7; 7 bases map to TRBD1. V lost 2 bases, J lost 3 bases, and 1 base stayed unmatched. The CDR3 spans 13 residues. Germline V CDR1 and CDR2: MNHEY, SVGAGI. The CDR3 reads CASSYRTGYEQYF. Written as DNA, the CDR3 is TGTGCCAGCAGTTACCGGACAGGCTACGAGCAGTACTTC.

The chain links TRBV30 to TRBJ2-3; 9 bases line up with TRBD2. The germline CDR1 and CDR2 sequences are GTSNPN and SVGIG (reference sequence). Trimming at V came to 3 bases and at J to 4 bases, leaving 5 bases not matched to a gene. This CDR3 has 14 amino acids. As DNA, the CDR3 is TGTGCCTGGAGCCTAGCGGGACTCGCAGATACGCAGTATTTT. Its protein product is CAWSLAGLADTQYF.

The sample holds a few counts of this clone. The chain has TRBV11-2 and TRBJ2-3, with D perhaps TRBD1 (6 bases). This CDR3 spans 19 amino acids. V was shortened by 5 bases and J by 4 bases, with 28 bases between the two germline ends. The germline CDR1 and CDR2 sequences are SGHAT and FQNNGV. The CDR3 protein is CASSPMTRDMRFRPDTQYF. The CDR3 nucleotides read TGTGCCAGCAGCCCAATGACAAGGGACATGAGGTTTCGCCCAGATACGCAGTATTTT.

The chain has TRBV28 and TRBJ1-1; 7 nucleotides match TRBD1. Germline V gene lookup returns CDR1 MDHEN and CDR2 SYDVKM. The CDR3 has 17 amino acids. V lost 2 bases and J lost 2; bases outside the gene matches: 11. CDR3: CASSLQDRLLENTEAFF. The CDR3 DNA follows: TGTGCCAGCAGTTTACAGGACAGGCTCTTAGAAAACACTGAAGCTTTCTTT.

The chain carries TRBV12-5 and TRBJ2-5, with a weak D call TRBD2 (5 bases). The CDR3 sequence is 17 residues long. V was pared by 0 bases and J by 2 bases, with 16 bases between. Germline V gene lookup returns CDR1 LGHNT and CDR2 FRNRAP. Here the CDR3 DNA reads TGTGCTAGTGGTTTGGTACAGTTCCCACGGGGACAAGAGACCCAGTACTTC. Amino acid sequence: CASGLVQFPRGQETQYF.

The V call is TRBV6-4, the J call TRBJ1-1; D is undetermined. Germline V lookup: CDR1 MRHNA, CDR2 SNTAGT. The CDR3 has 14 residues. V dropped 2 bases and J dropped 2 bases, with 9 bases sitting between them. CDR3 amino acids: CASSDADLNTEAFF. CDR3 bases: TGTGCCAGCAGTGACGCCGATCTAAACACTGAAGCTTTCTTT.